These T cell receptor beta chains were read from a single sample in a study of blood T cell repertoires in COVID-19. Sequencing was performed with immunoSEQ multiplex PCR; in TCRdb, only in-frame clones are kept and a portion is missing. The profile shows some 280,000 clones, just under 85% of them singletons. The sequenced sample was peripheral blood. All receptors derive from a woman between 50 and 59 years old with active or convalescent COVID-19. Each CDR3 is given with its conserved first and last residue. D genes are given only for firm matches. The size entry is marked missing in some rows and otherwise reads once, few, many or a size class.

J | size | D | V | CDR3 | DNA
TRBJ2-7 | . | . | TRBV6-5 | CASSYSLTSYEQYF | TGTGCCAGCAGTTACTCCCTTACTTCCTACGAGCAGTACTTC
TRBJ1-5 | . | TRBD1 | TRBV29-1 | CSVGTGFGQPQHF | TGCAGCGTCGGGACAGGGTTTGGTCAGCCCCAGCATTTT
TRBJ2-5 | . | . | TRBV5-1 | CASSLAAGPQETQYF | TGCGCCAGCAGCTTGGCCGCGGGCCCTCAAGAGACCCAGTACTTC
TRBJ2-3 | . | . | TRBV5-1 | CASKGLGGSDTQYF | TGCGCCAGCAAGGGACTGGGGGGTTCGGATACGCAGTATTTT
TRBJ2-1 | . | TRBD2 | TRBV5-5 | CASSRTSLSSYNEQFF | TGTGCCAGCAGCCGGACTAGCTTAAGCTCCTACAATGAGCAGTTCTTC
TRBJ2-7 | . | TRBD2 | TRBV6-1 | CASSEKIGWGLASSYEQYF | TGTGCCAGCAGTGAAAAGATCGGGTGGGGACTAGCCAGCTCCTACGAGCAGTACTTC
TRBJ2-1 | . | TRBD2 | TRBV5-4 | CASSLVSGRAAYNEQFF | TGTGCCAGCAGCTTGGTTAGCGGGAGGGCCGCCTACAATGAGCAGTTCTTC
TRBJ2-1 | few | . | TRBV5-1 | CASSSQDWGQFF | TGCGCCAGCAGCTCCCAGGACTGGGGACAGTTCTTC
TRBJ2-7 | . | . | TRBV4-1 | CASSYPSRGFHEQYF | TGCGCCAGCAGCTACCCATCCAGAGGTTTCCACGAGCAGTACTTC
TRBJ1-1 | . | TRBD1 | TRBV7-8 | CASGKVGQGRRGNTEAFF | TGTGCCAGCGGCAAAGTTGGACAGGGACGCCGGGGGAACACTGAAGCTTTCTTT
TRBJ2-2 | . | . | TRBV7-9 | CASSPAGGDGLHGELFF | TGTGCCAGCAGCCCAGCTGGCGGGGACGGGCTACACGGGGAGCTGTTTTTT
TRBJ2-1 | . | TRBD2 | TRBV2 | CASSTPPDLIAGVNEQFF | TGTGCCAGCAGTACACCGCCGGACCTTATAGCGGGAGTTAATGAGCAGTTCTTC
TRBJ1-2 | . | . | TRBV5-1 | CASSLSQGNSGYTF | TGCGCCAGCAGCTTGAGTCAGGGGAATTCAGGCTACACCTTC
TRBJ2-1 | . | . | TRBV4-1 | CASSQGDGRNEQFF | TGCGCCAGCAGCCAAGGGGATGGGAGGAATGAGCAGTTCTTC
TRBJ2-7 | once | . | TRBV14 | CASSQLLGGPYEQYF | TGTGCCAGCAGCCAACTTTTGGGGGGGCCGTACGAGCAGTACTTC
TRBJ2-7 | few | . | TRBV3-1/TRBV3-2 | CASAKAGLQYF | TGTGCCAGCGCCAAGGCCGGACTTCAGTACTTC
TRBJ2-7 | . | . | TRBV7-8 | CASSLPQGNGFYEQYF | TGTGCCAGCAGCCTACCCCAGGGAAACGGATTTTACGAGCAGTACTTC
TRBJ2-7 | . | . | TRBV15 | CATSRAGYEQYF | TGTGCCACCAGCAGAGCCGGGTACGAGCAGTACTTC
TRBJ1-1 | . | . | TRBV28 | CASSLSFGGVQDTEAFF | TGTGCCAGCAGTTTGTCCTTCGGAGGGGTTCAAGACACTGAAGCTTTCTTT
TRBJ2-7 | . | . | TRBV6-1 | CASSERGFQEYF | TGTGCCAGCAGTGAAAGGGGGTTTCAAGAGTACTTC
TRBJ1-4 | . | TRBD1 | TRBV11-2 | CASRLRQGLGGKLFF | TGTGCCAGCAGGCTCAGACAGGGCCTCGGTGGAAAACTGTTTTTT
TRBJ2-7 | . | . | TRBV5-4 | CASSLDQGTGEQYF | TGTGCCAGCAGCTTGGATCAAGGAACGGGGGAGCAGTACTTC
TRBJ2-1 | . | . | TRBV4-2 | CASSPLAGSYNEQFF | TGTGCCAGCAGCCCGCTGGCGGGCTCCTACAATGAGCAGTTCTTC
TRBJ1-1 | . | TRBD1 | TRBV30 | CAWDRGQNTEAFF | TGTGCCTGGGACAGGGGGCAAAACACTGAAGCTTTCTTT
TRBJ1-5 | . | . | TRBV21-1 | CASSKKSKPGNQPQHF | TGTGCCAGCAGCAAAAAGTCCAAACCGGGTAATCAGCCCCAGCATTTT
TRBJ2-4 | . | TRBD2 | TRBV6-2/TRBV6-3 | CASSYSGSGRILAKNIQYF | TGTGCCAGCAGTTATTCTGGTAGCGGGAGGATACTAGCCAAAAACATTCAGTACTTC
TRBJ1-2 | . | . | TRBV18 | CASSRNRNGTPRHGYTF | TGTGCCAGCTCACGTAATCGAAACGGGACACCGCGGCATGGCTACACCTTC
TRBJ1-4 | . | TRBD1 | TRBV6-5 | CASRKTGAAKLFF | TGTGCCAGCAGGAAAACAGGGGCGGCAAAACTGTTTTTT
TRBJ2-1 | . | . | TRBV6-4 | CASGPGSRLNEQFF | TGTGCCAGCGGGCCGGGGAGCCGGCTAAATGAGCAGTTCTTC
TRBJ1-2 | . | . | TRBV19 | CASSILGAGHRASGYGYTF | TGTGCCAGTAGTATCCTAGGGGCCGGACACAGGGCTTCGGGCTATGGCTACACCTTC
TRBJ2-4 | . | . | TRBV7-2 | CASSLGGHIQYF | TGTGCCAGCAGCTTAGGGGGCCACATTCAGTACTTC
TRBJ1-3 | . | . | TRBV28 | CASNPGGRSRNTIYF | TGTGCCAGCAACCCGGGCGGGAGGTCAAGAAACACCATATATTTT
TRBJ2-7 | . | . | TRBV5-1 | CASSLSASGEQYF | TGCGCCAGCAGCTTGTCGGCGAGCGGCGAGCAGTACTTC
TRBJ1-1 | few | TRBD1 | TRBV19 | CASSPQTGQGGTEAFF | TGTGCCAGTAGTCCCCAGACGGGACAGGGGGGGACTGAAGCTTTCTTT
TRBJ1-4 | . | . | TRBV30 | CASVVEDSEKLFF | TGTGCCTCCGTAGTTGAAGACAGTGAAAAACTGTTTTTT
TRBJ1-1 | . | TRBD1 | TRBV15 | CATSRGGQGAITEAFF | TGTGCCACCAGCAGAGGTGGGCAGGGGGCTATCACTGAAGCTTTCTTT
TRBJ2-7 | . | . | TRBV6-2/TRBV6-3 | CASSYSSTGNDYEQYF | TGTGCCAGCAGTTACTCGAGTACAGGGAATGACTACGAGCAGTACTTC
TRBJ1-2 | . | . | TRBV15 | CATSREAYGYTF | TGTGCCACCAGCAGAGAGGCCTATGGCTACACCTTC
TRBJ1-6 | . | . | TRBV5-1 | CASSDTGRGSPLHF | TGCGCCAGCAGCGACACCGGTAGGGGTTCACCCCTCCACTTT
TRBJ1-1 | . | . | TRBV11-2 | CASSVTPPRAFF | TGTGCCAGCAGCGTGACACCGCCAAGGGCTTTCTTT
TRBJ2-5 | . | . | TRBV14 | CASSQDRSPRETQYF | TGTGCCAGCAGCCAAGATCGGAGCCCGAGGGAGACCCAGTACTTC
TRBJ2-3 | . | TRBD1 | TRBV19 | CASTPGRDRGTDTQYF | TGTGCCAGTACTCCCGGCAGGGACAGGGGGACAGATACGCAGTATTTT
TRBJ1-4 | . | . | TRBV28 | CASSPLSFKGKDEKLFF | TGTGCCAGCAGTCCGCTCTCCTTCAAGGGGAAAGATGAAAAACTGTTTTTT
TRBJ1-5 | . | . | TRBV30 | CAWSVEVRGPYSNQPQHF | TGTGCCTGGAGTGTAGAGGTCAGGGGACCTTATAGCAATCAGCCCCAGCATTTT
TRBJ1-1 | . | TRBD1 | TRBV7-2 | CAGGPRDRTFF | TGTGCCGGTGGACCGCGGGACAGGACTTTCTTT